A selection of T cell receptor beta chains follows, all from one sample in a study of T cells in tuberculosis. Sequencing was performed with immunoSEQ multiplex PCR; in TCRdb, only in-frame clones are kept and a portion is missing. In the table there are some 31,000 clones, around 86% of which are singletons. The sequencing used PBMCs, collected at tuberculosis diagnosis. These receptor sequences come from an adult with tuberculosis. Both conserved end residues are part of each CDR3. The order of the fields is D gene, clone size, J gene, V gene, CDR3 protein, CDR3 DNA. The D gene is left open where the match is weak. A row's size may be missing; if present it is once, few, many or a size class.

TRBD1 | NA | TRBJ2-7 | TRBV28 | CASSSHGQGTYEQYF | TGTGCCAGCAGTTCCCACGGACAGGGGACCTACGAGCAGTACTTC
TRBD1 | NA | TRBJ1-2 | TRBV7-8 | CASSLVIGPDGLGQGANYGYTF | TGTGCCAGCAGCTTAGTTATTGGCCCGGATGGATTGGGACAGGGGGCTAACTATGGCTACACCTTC
TRBD1 | few | TRBJ2-7 | TRBV29-1 | CSVEAVGQGGRYEQYF | TGCAGCGTTGAAGCGGTTGGACAGGGAGGTCGGTACGAGCAGTACTTC
NA | NA | TRBJ1-4 | TRBV2 | CAARPSRRDEKLFF | TGTGCCGCAAGGCCTAGCCGGCGGGATGAAAAACTGTTTTTT
NA | few | TRBJ1-2 | TRBV4-1 | CASSQQGQDGYTF | TGCGCCAGCAGCCAACAGGGCCAAGATGGCTACACCTTC
TRBD1 | NA | TRBJ2-2 | TRBV30 | CAWSPRTGSTGELFF | TGTGCCTGGAGTCCAAGGACAGGGAGCACCGGGGAGCTGTTTTTT
NA | NA | TRBJ2-3 | TRBV5-1 | CASSRDSRTDTQYF | TGCGCCAGCAGCCGGGACTCCCGCACAGATACGCAGTATTTT
TRBD2 | once | TRBJ2-1 | TRBV28 | CASTPIGTSRSNEQFF | TGTGCCAGCACTCCTATCGGGACTAGTAGGTCCAATGAGCAGTTCTTC
NA | NA | TRBJ1-2 | TRBV6-1 | CASSEARPPDGRYGYTF | TGTGCCAGCAGTGAAGCTCGGCCACCTGATGGGCGATATGGCTACACCTTC
NA | NA | TRBJ1-5 | TRBV5-1 | CASSPGGGRKNQPQHF | TGCGCCAGCAGCCCTGGCGGGGGACGGAAGAATCAGCCCCAGCATTTT
TRBD1 | NA | TRBJ2-1 | TRBV7-9 | CASSSQLQGAWNEQFF | TGTGCCAGCAGCTCACAATTACAGGGGGCGTGGAATGAGCAGTTCTTC
NA | NA | TRBJ2-5 | TRBV5-1 | CASSLERGAVETQYF | TGCGCCAGCAGCTTGGAGCGTGGGGCAGTAGAGACCCAGTACTTC